A selection of T cell receptor beta chains follows, all from one sample in a study of early T cells in non-severe SARS-CoV-2 infection. A single record per CDR3 protein comes from TCRdb applying MiXCR to the 5' RACE reads. The repertoire consists of 80,000 to 100,000 distinct CDR3 sequences, with around an eighth occurring once and the leading ten covering around 7%. Source material: whole blood. Receptor source: an adult who was a healthcare worker with PCR-confirmed SARS-CoV-2 infection or an uninfected control (not recorded which). Both conserved end residues are part of each CDR3. The D gene is left open where the match is weak. Size values are once, few and many counts, or a class for expanded clones, and some rows have none.

abundance: few; j_gene: TRBJ2-7; d_gene: NA; v_gene: TRBV29-1; CDR3nt: TGCAGCGTCCGCCGACGCGATTCCTACGAGCAGTACTTC; CDR3aa: CSVRRRDSYEQYF
abundance: few; j_gene: TRBJ2-5; d_gene: TRBD1; v_gene: TRBV5-5; CDR3nt: TGTGCCAGCATCACCAGGGGGCATTGGCAAGAGACCCAGTACTTC; CDR3aa: CASITRGHWQETQYF
abundance: NA; j_gene: TRBJ2-7; d_gene: TRBD2; v_gene: TRBV5-1; CDR3nt: TGCGCCAGCAGCTTAGGACTAGCGGGATCCCAAGCCTACGAGCAGTACTTC; CDR3aa: CASSLGLAGSQAYEQYF
abundance: NA; j_gene: TRBJ2-1; d_gene: NA; v_gene: TRBV29-1; CDR3nt: TGCAGCGTTGAATATCGACTTAATAACAATGAGCAGTTCTTC; CDR3aa: CSVEYRLNNNEQFF
abundance: many; j_gene: TRBJ2-7; d_gene: TRBD2; v_gene: TRBV28; CDR3nt: TGTGCCAGCATCCGGGGGGGTACCGTGAGACTAGCGGATATCGAGCAGTACTTC; CDR3aa: CASIRGGTVRLADIEQYF
abundance: few; j_gene: TRBJ1-2; d_gene: NA; v_gene: TRBV7-8; CDR3nt: TGTGCCAGCAGCTTAGTCTGGACGGCCGTCTACACCTTC; CDR3aa: CASSLVWTAVYTF
abundance: NA; j_gene: TRBJ2-7; d_gene: TRBD2; v_gene: TRBV7-2; CDR3nt: TGTGCCAGCAGCTTAATCGGGAGGGCCGGGGAGCAGTACTTC; CDR3aa: CASSLIGRAGEQYF
abundance: NA; j_gene: TRBJ2-1; d_gene: TRBD2; v_gene: TRBV27; CDR3nt: TGTGCCAGCAGTTCCTACGGGACTAGCGGGCCGGACAATGAGCAGTTCTTC; CDR3aa: CASSSYGTSGPDNEQFF
abundance: NA; j_gene: TRBJ2-3; d_gene: NA; v_gene: TRBV7-2; CDR3nt: TGTGCCAGCAGCAGGAAGGGAACAGATACGCAGTATTTT; CDR3aa: CASSRKGTDTQYF
abundance: many; j_gene: TRBJ2-5; d_gene: TRBD2; v_gene: TRBV20-1; CDR3nt: TGCAGTGCTAATCCAAAGCGGGGGCTCCAAGAGACCCAGTACTTC; CDR3aa: CSANPKRGLQETQYF
abundance: NA; j_gene: TRBJ2-3; d_gene: NA; v_gene: TRBV6-1; CDR3nt: TGTGCCAGCAGCCCCACCCCCGGTCAACTCACAGATACGCAGTATTTT; CDR3aa: CASSPTPGQLTDTQYF
abundance: NA; j_gene: TRBJ2-7; d_gene: NA; v_gene: TRBV20-1; CDR3nt: TGCAGTGCGGCTCAGACCGGGACTTTTTCCTACGAGCAGTACTTC; CDR3aa: CSAAQTGTFSYEQYF
abundance: NA; j_gene: TRBJ1-4; d_gene: NA; v_gene: TRBV9; CDR3nt: TGTGTCAGCAGCCCAGGTGGAGGGGGAAAACTGTTTTTT; CDR3aa: CVSSPGGGGKLFF
abundance: few; j_gene: TRBJ2-3; d_gene: NA; v_gene: TRBV21-1; CDR3nt: TGTGCCAGCAGCAAATGGGGGGGGCTCGGCACAGATACGCAGTATTTT; CDR3aa: CASSKWGGLGTDTQYF
abundance: many; j_gene: TRBJ2-3; d_gene: NA; v_gene: TRBV4-1; CDR3nt: TGCGCCAGCAGCCCACGGGACAGCGGGTCAGATACGCAGTATTTT; CDR3aa: CASSPRDSGSDTQYF
abundance: NA; j_gene: TRBJ2-3; d_gene: TRBD2; v_gene: TRBV29-1; CDR3nt: TGCAGCGCCATGACTAGCGGGAGTAGCACAGATACGCAGTATTTT; CDR3aa: CSAMTSGSSTDTQYF
abundance: few; j_gene: TRBJ2-2; d_gene: TRBD2; v_gene: TRBV20-1; CDR3nt: TGCAGTGCTAGAGATCCCTTTAGCGGGATGGGCACCGGGGAGCTGTTTTTT; CDR3aa: CSARDPFSGMGTGELFF
abundance: few; j_gene: TRBJ2-1; d_gene: TRBD1; v_gene: TRBV5-1; CDR3nt: TGCGCCAGCAGCTTGGTCGGGACAGGGGACTACAATGAGCAGTTCTTC; CDR3aa: CASSLVGTGDYNEQFF
abundance: many; j_gene: TRBJ2-7; d_gene: NA; v_gene: TRBV29-1; CDR3nt: TGCAGCGCTTTGAACAGCTACGAGCAGTACTTC; CDR3aa: CSALNSYEQYF
abundance: NA; j_gene: TRBJ1-4; d_gene: NA; v_gene: TRBV5-1; CDR3nt: TGCGCCAGCAGCTTGGAAGGACAAACCATTTTT; CDR3aa: CASSLEGQTIF
abundance: once; j_gene: TRBJ2-3; d_gene: NA; v_gene: TRBV2; CDR3nt: TGTGCCAGCAAGCTAGCTACAGATACGCAGTATTTT; CDR3aa: CASKLATDTQYF
abundance: once; j_gene: TRBJ1-6; d_gene: TRBD1; v_gene: TRBV29-1; CDR3nt: TGCAGCGTTGGACAGGGGGCAGGATCACCCCTCCACTTT; CDR3aa: CSVGQGAGSPLHF
abundance: few; j_gene: TRBJ2-7; d_gene: NA; v_gene: TRBV19; CDR3nt: TGTGCCAGTAGTATAGATCAAACAGGCACCTACGAGCAGTACTTC; CDR3aa: CASSIDQTGTYEQYF
abundance: NA; j_gene: TRBJ1-4; d_gene: NA; v_gene: TRBV5-6; CDR3nt: TGTGCCAGCAGCTTTATCCCTAATGAAAAACTGTTTTTT; CDR3aa: CASSFIPNEKLFF
abundance: few; j_gene: TRBJ2-1; d_gene: TRBD2; v_gene: TRBV28; CDR3nt: TGTGCCAGCGGGACTAGCTACAATGAGCAGTTCTTC; CDR3aa: CASGTSYNEQFF
abundance: few; j_gene: TRBJ2-7; d_gene: TRBD2; v_gene: TRBV7-9; CDR3nt: TGTGCCAGCAGCTTGGGCCGGGAGGGCTCTGTCCTCCACGAGCAGTACTTC; CDR3aa: CASSLGREGSVLHEQYF
abundance: few; j_gene: TRBJ2-3; d_gene: NA; v_gene: TRBV7-9; CDR3nt: TGTGCCAGCAGCTTGTCGCTCCCTGGAGATACGCAGTATTTT; CDR3aa: CASSLSLPGDTQYF
abundance: many; j_gene: TRBJ2-2; d_gene: NA; v_gene: TRBV29-1; CDR3nt: TGCAGCGTCCACGTGGTTCAGGGTAGACCCGGGGAGCTGTTTTTT; CDR3aa: CSVHVVQGRPGELFF
abundance: few; j_gene: TRBJ2-3; d_gene: NA; v_gene: TRBV7-9; CDR3nt: TGTGCCAGCGGTGACACAGATACGCAGTATTTT; CDR3aa: CASGDTDTQYF
abundance: NA; j_gene: TRBJ2-1; d_gene: NA; v_gene: TRBV11-3; CDR3nt: TGTGCCAGCAGCCCCCGGGCGGGATTGGACAATGAGCAGTTCTTC; CDR3aa: CASSPRAGLDNEQFF
abundance: NA; j_gene: TRBJ2-1; d_gene: NA; v_gene: TRBV12-3/TRBV12-4; CDR3nt: TGTGCCAGCAGCCCCAGGGACCACACGAATGAGCAGTTCTTC; CDR3aa: CASSPRDHTNEQFF
abundance: NA; j_gene: TRBJ2-7; d_gene: NA; v_gene: TRBV1; CDR3nt: TGCACCAGCAGCCAAGATTCGCGGGAGCAGTACTTC; CDR3aa: CTSSQDSREQYF
abundance: few; j_gene: TRBJ1-2; d_gene: NA; v_gene: TRBV25-1; CDR3nt: TGTGCCTCGGCGGGCGGGACTCCCGGGCGGGCCTATGGCTACACCTTC; CDR3aa: CASAGGTPGRAYGYTF
abundance: once; j_gene: TRBJ2-7; d_gene: TRBD1; v_gene: TRBV12-3/TRBV12-4; CDR3nt: TGTGCCAGCACCCTGGACAGGGGGCGCGAGCAGTACTTC; CDR3aa: CASTLDRGREQYF
abundance: few; j_gene: TRBJ2-1; d_gene: NA; v_gene: TRBV7-9; CDR3nt: TGTGCCAGCAGCTTAGAGTCCGGGTCCTACAATGAGCAGTTCTTC; CDR3aa: CASSLESGSYNEQFF
abundance: NA; j_gene: TRBJ1-3; d_gene: NA; v_gene: TRBV20-1; CDR3nt: TGCAGTGCTAGAGCACGGGGGGGCTCTGGAAACACCACATATTTT; CDR3aa: CSARARGGSGNTTYF
abundance: few; j_gene: TRBJ1-5; d_gene: TRBD1; v_gene: TRBV27; CDR3nt: TGTGCCAGCAGTCGGACAGGGGCTCAGCCCCAGCATTTT; CDR3aa: CASSRTGAQPQHF
abundance: NA; j_gene: TRBJ2-2; d_gene: NA; v_gene: TRBV6-1; CDR3nt: TGTGCCAGCACAGGACGCACCGGGGAGCTGTTTTTT; CDR3aa: CASTGRTGELFF
abundance: NA; j_gene: TRBJ2-7; d_gene: NA; v_gene: TRBV28; CDR3nt: TGTGCCAGCAGTTTAACGGGAAGCTCCTACGAGCAGTACTTC; CDR3aa: CASSLTGSSYEQYF
abundance: few; j_gene: TRBJ2-2; d_gene: NA; v_gene: TRBV19; CDR3nt: TGTGCCAGTAGTTCCCCCAGGGAGGGCAGGGGGGACACCGGGGAGCTGTTTTTT; CDR3aa: CASSSPREGRGDTGELFF
abundance: many; j_gene: TRBJ1-1; d_gene: NA; v_gene: TRBV6-2/TRBV6-3; CDR3nt: TGTGCCAGCAGTTACGATTGGGAGGCCCCAGCGGGTACTGAAGCTTTCTTT; CDR3aa: CASSYDWEAPAGTEAFF
abundance: NA; j_gene: TRBJ2-3; d_gene: NA; v_gene: TRBV18; CDR3nt: TGTGCCAGCTCACCGTTGGGCAGAAGCACAGATACGCAGTATTTT; CDR3aa: CASSPLGRSTDTQYF
abundance: many; j_gene: TRBJ1-2; d_gene: NA; v_gene: TRBV28; CDR3nt: TGTGCCAGCAGTTTAGGGGACTCGGTAGATGGCTACACCTTC; CDR3aa: CASSLGDSVDGYTF
abundance: few; j_gene: TRBJ2-3; d_gene: TRBD2; v_gene: TRBV2; CDR3nt: TGTGCCAGCAGCCGACTGGGCGGGAGGCCGGATACGCAGTATTTT; CDR3aa: CASSRLGGRPDTQYF
abundance: many; j_gene: TRBJ1-6; d_gene: NA; v_gene: TRBV6-1; CDR3nt: TGTGCCAGCAGTAGGGGGAATTCACCCCTCCACTTT; CDR3aa: CASSRGNSPLHF
abundance: NA; j_gene: TRBJ1-1; d_gene: NA; v_gene: TRBV7-9; CDR3nt: TGTGCCAGCAGCTTAGCTAAAACGGGGAGCACTGAAGCTTTCTTT; CDR3aa: CASSLAKTGSTEAFF
abundance: few; j_gene: TRBJ2-5; d_gene: NA; v_gene: TRBV20-1; CDR3nt: TGCAGTGCCCAGGGGAGGGTAGCGGCTAACCAAGAGACCCAGTACTTC; CDR3aa: CSAQGRVAANQETQYF
abundance: many; j_gene: TRBJ2-1; d_gene: NA; v_gene: TRBV12-3/TRBV12-4; CDR3nt: TGTGCCAGCAGGTTGGGGGCGGAGCAGTTCTTC; CDR3aa: CASRLGAEQFF
abundance: NA; j_gene: TRBJ2-7; d_gene: TRBD1; v_gene: TRBV11-2; CDR3nt: TGTGCCAGCAGCTTGATCTCAGGGGGCTACGAGCAGTACTTC; CDR3aa: CASSLISGGYEQYF
abundance: NA; j_gene: TRBJ2-7; d_gene: NA; v_gene: TRBV6-5; CDR3nt: TGTGCCAGCAGTTATAGGGGCGCCTACGAGCAGTACTTC; CDR3aa: CASSYRGAYEQYF
abundance: NA; j_gene: TRBJ1-1; d_gene: NA; v_gene: TRBV2; CDR3nt: TGTGCCAGCCCAGCCCGCCGGGGGTTCGACACTGAAGCTTTCTTT; CDR3aa: CASPARRGFDTEAFF
abundance: many; j_gene: TRBJ2-4; d_gene: TRBD1; v_gene: TRBV6-5; CDR3nt: TGTGCCAGCAGCCCGGGGACAGGCGCTAAAAACATTCAGTACTTC; CDR3aa: CASSPGTGAKNIQYF
abundance: few; j_gene: TRBJ1-1; d_gene: TRBD1; v_gene: TRBV6-5; CDR3nt: TGTGCCAGCAGTTACACAGGGGGCGCTTCGGTAGCTTTCTTT; CDR3aa: CASSYTGGASVAFF
abundance: few; j_gene: TRBJ2-7; d_gene: NA; v_gene: TRBV7-6; CDR3nt: TGTGCCAGCAGCTTAGTCTTAATGTCAGAGCAGTACTTC; CDR3aa: CASSLVLMSEQYF
abundance: few; j_gene: TRBJ2-2; d_gene: TRBD2; v_gene: TRBV19; CDR3nt: TGTGCCACCTTTCTAGCGGGAGTGACCGGGGAGCTGTTTTTT; CDR3aa: CATFLAGVTGELFF
abundance: few; j_gene: TRBJ1-1; d_gene: NA; v_gene: TRBV18; CDR3nt: TGTGCCAGCTCGGATGGGGGGTCACACACTGAAGCTTTCTTT; CDR3aa: CASSDGGSHTEAFF
abundance: few; j_gene: TRBJ1-6; d_gene: NA; v_gene: TRBV5-4; CDR3nt: TGTGCCAGCAGCGACTTTTTCGACCCTTATAATTCACCCCTCCACTTT; CDR3aa: CASSDFFDPYNSPLHF
abundance: many; j_gene: TRBJ1-4; d_gene: TRBD1; v_gene: TRBV11-2; CDR3nt: TGTGCCAGCAGCTTAGGGCTACAGGGGGCGCGTGAAAAACTGTTTTTT; CDR3aa: CASSLGLQGAREKLFF
abundance: few; j_gene: TRBJ2-1; d_gene: NA; v_gene: TRBV9; CDR3nt: TGTGCCAGCAGCCCCCCCCCGGGTAACTCCTACAATGAGCAGTTCTTC; CDR3aa: CASSPPPGNSYNEQFF
abundance: NA; j_gene: TRBJ2-2; d_gene: NA; v_gene: TRBV5-6; CDR3nt: TGTGCCAGCAGCTTGCTGGGGGATGCCACCGGGGAGCTGTTTTTT; CDR3aa: CASSLLGDATGELFF